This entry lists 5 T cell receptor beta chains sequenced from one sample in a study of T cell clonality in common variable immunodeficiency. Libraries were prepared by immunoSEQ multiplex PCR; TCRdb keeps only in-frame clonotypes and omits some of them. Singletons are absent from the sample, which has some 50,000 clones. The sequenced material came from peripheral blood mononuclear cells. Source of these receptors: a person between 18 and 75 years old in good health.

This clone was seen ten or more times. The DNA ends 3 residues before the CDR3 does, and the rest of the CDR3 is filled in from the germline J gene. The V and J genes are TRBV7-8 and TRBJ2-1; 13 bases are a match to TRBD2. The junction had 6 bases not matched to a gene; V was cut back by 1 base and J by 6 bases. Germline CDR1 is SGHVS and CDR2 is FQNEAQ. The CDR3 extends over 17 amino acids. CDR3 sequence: CASSLELAGGPSNEQFF. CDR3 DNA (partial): TGTGCCAGCAGCTTAGAACTAGCGGGGGGGCCCTCCAATGAG.

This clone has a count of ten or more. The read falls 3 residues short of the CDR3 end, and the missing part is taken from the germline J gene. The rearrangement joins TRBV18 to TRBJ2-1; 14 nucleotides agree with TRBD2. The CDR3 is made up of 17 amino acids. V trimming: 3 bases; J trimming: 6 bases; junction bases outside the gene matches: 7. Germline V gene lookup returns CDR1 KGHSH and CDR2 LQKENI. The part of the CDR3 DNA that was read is TGTGCCAGCTCACCGCCGGGACTAGCGGGAGTGGGCAATGAG. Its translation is CASSPPGLAGVGNE. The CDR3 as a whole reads CASSPPGLAGVGNEQFF.

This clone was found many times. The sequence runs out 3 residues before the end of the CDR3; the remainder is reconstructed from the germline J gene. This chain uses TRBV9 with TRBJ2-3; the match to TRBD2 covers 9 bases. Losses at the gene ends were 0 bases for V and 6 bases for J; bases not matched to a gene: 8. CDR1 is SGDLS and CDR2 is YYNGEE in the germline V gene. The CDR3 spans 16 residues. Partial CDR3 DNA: TGTGCCAGCAGCGTAGATTGGCGGGGGGGAACGGATACG. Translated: CASSVDWRGGTDT. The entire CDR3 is CASSVDWRGGTDTQYF.

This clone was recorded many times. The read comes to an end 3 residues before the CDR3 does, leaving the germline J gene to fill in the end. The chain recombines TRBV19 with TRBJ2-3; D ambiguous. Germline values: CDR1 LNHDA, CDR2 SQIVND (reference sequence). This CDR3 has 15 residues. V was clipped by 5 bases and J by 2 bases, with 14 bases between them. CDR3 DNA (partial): TGTGCCAGTAGTTCCAAGCGAGGATACACAGATACG. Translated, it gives CASSSKRGYTDT. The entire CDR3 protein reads CASSSKRGYTDTQYF.

The DNA read from the CDR3 is TGTGCAAGTCGCTTAGCAAGGGACACCCCAGGCCATGAG. Its translation: CASRLARDTPGHE. The full CDR3 is CASRLARDTPGHEQFF. The chain has TRBV7-2 and TRBJ2-1; D might be TRBD1 (6 bases). The CDR3 end is not reached by the read, which stops 3 residues before it; the germline J gene fills it in. Germline V gene lookup returns CDR1 SGHTA and CDR2 FQGNSA. The CDR3 runs 16 residues.